This TCR beta chain was recorded in a study of blood T cell repertoires in COVID-19. About the study: Spain, Italy and the United States supplied samples that represented acute and convalescent COVID-19. T cells, B-cell-depleted T cells, or PBMCs supplied cDNA or gDNA.

Authors' data handling: How many nucleated cells were present was estimated from reference gene primer amplification. The table came from immunoSEQ multiplex PCR; TCRdb's copy has only in-frame clones and leaves some out. V and J calls and clone size follow that table, whereas D and trimming were derived from the DNA. The sample consists of some 150,000 clones, approximately 90% of them appearing once. The CDR3 length is 14 residues. V lost 0 bases to trimming and J lost 6 bases, with 11 bases between them. Germline V gene sequence: CDR1 MGHRA, CDR2 YSYEKL. The sample comprised peripheral blood. This receptor was taken from a woman in her thirties or forties with acute or convalescent COVID-19. The V call is TRBV4-1, the J call TRBJ1-2; D ambiguous. This CDR3 is CASSQDHRVDGYTF. CDR3 nucleotides: TGCGCCAGCAGCCAAGATCACCGGGTAGATGGCTACACCTTC.